This paragraph reports one TCR beta chain. V lost 4 bases and J lost 11, with 18 bases in between. Germline V gives CDR1 SGHDT, CDR2 YYEEEE. The length of the CDR3 is 13 residues. TCRdb keeps only in-frame clones here, not all; method: immunoSEQ multiplex PCR. Of roughly 2,300,000 clones in the sample, just under 95% are singletons; the top ten hold 0.3% to 0.4%. These data belong to a study of shared clonotypes between healthy human individuals. Study details: Donors had three CD4 naive, three CD4 memory, two CD8 naive and one CD8 memory plate apiece.

The V and J genes are TRBV5-6 and TRBJ1-1, with D uncertain. Input material: naive CD4+ T cells from PBMCs. The subset denotes: CD45RA+ positively selected. The receptor's source is a man aged 18 to 29 in good health. Some clones in this sample may be carry-over from other donors' samples. This chain's CDR3 is CASSPDFQPAAFF. DNA for the CDR3: TGTGCCAGCAGCCCGGACTTTCAACCCGCGGCTTTCTTT.